Described below is a single T cell receptor (beta chain) sequence and its context. As yet, its antigen is unknown. 60 Vbeta and 13 Jbeta primers were used in PCR. Method: immunoSEQ multiplex PCR; TCRdb's copy keeps in-frame clones and lacks some. This table holds 100,000 to 150,000 clones, roughly 84% found once. The CDR3 consists of 12 residues. The germline V gene encodes CDR1 SEHNR and CDR2 FQNEAQ (reference sequence). This entry belongs to a study of cytomegalovirus exposure and HLA in healthy donors. Study-level findings and limits: Researchers left out some V segments, among them TRBV6-2 and TRBV6-3, as indistinguishable. Apart from CMV serostatus, no immune exposure information was available. A later look showed TCR association rates differing by HLA locus, highest for DRB1 and lowest for HLA-C.

Unrecorded immune exposures were likely, despite nominal health at sampling. This rearrangement joins TRBV7-9 to TRBJ2-5; weak D call: TRBD2 (5 bases). The receptor's source is a man aged 45-60 years in good health and CMV-seronegative. The sequencing sample was made of PBMCs. The chain's CDR3 is CAGAYNQETQYF. The CDR3 DNA follows: TGTGCGGGAGCGTATAACCAAGAGACCCAGTACTTC.